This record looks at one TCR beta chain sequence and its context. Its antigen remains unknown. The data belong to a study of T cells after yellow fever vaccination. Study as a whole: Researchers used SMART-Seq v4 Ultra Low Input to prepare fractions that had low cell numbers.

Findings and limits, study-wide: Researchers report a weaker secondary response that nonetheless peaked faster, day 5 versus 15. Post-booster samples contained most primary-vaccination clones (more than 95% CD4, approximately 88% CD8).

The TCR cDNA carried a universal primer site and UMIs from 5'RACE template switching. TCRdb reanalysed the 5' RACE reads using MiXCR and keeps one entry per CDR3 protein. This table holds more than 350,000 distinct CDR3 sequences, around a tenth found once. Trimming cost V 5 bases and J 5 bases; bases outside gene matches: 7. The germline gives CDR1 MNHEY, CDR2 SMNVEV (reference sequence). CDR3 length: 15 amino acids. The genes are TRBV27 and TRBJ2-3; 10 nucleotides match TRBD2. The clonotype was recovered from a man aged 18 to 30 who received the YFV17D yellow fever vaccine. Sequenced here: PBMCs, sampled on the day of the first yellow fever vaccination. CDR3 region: CASSRPLAGKDTQYF. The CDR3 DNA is TGTGCCAGCAGTCGTCCACTAGCGGGGAAAGATACGCAGTATTTT.